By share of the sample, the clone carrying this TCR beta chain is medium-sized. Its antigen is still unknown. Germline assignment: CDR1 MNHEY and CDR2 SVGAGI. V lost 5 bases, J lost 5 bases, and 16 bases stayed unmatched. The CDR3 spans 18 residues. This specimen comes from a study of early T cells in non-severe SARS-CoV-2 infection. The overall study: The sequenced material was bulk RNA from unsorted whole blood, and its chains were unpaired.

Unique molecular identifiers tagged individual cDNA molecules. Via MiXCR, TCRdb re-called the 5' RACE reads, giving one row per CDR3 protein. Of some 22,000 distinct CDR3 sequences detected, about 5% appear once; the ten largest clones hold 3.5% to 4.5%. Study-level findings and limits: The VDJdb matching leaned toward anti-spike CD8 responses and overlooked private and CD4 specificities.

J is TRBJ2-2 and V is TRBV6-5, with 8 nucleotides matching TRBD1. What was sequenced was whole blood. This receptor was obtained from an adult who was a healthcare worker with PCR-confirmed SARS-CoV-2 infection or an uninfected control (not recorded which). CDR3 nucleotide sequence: TGTGCCAGCAGTCGAGACAGGGGTTCTTTTGGTAATACCGGGGAGCTGTTTTTT. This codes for CASSRDRGSFGNTGELFF.